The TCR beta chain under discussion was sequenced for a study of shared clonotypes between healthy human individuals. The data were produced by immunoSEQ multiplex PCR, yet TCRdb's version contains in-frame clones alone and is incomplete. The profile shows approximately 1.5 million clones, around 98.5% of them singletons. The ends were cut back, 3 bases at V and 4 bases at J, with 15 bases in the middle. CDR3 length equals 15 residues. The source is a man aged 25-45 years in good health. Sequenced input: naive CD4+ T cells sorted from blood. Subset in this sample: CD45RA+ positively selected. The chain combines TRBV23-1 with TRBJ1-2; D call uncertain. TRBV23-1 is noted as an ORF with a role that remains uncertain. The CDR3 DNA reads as TGCGCCAGCAGTCACGCCGACCTTGGTGGCTATGGCTACACCTTC. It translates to CASSHADLGGYGYTF.